Below, one TCR beta chain is given with its context. In the PCR, 60 Vbeta and 13 Jbeta primers were used. The data were produced by immunoSEQ multiplex PCR, yet TCRdb's version contains in-frame clones alone and is incomplete. In the table there are around 94,000 clones, around 68% of which are singletons. The record originates from a study of cytomegalovirus exposure and HLA in healthy donors. Unmatched junction bases numbered 9, after V lost 4 bases and J lost 3 bases. Germline values: CDR1 SGDLS, CDR2 YYNGEE. This CDR3 is built from 16 residues. Sample: PBMCs. The chain uses TRBV9 and TRBJ2-3; 9 bases align to TRBD2. This receptor was taken from a human donor in good health. This CDR3 reads CASSLFASGITDTQYF. Written as DNA, the CDR3 is TGTGCCAGCAGCCTCTTTGCTAGCGGGATTACAGATACGCAGTATTTT.